The 14 T cell receptor beta chains presented below share a single source sample, sequenced in a study of blood T cell repertoires in COVID-19. The data were produced by immunoSEQ multiplex PCR, yet TCRdb's version contains in-frame clones alone and is incomplete. Of under 350,000 clones listed, roughly nine tenths are singletons. The sample taken for sequencing was PBMCs or T cells enriched from blood (not recorded which). These receptor sequences come from a man in his sixties who had recovered from COVID-19.

CDR3 sequence reads: CASSARGGKLSEQYF. The CDR3 nucleotides read TGTGCCAGCAGCGCGCGGGGGGGCAAGTTAAGCGAGCAGTACTTC. The chain joins TRBV7-2 to TRBJ2-7, with 9 bases aligning to TRBD2. This CDR3 has 15 residues. The V and J ends lost 5 bases and 6 bases, in that order; junction bases with no gene match: 11. Germline V gene sequence: CDR1 SGHTA, CDR2 FQGNSA.

CDR3 nucleotides: TGTGCCAGCAGGCAGGAGGCGGGAACTGAAGCTTTCTTT. Translating it yields CASRQEAGTEAFF. V and J are TRBV12-3 or TRBV12-4 and TRBJ1-1, with D hard to call. The V and J ends lost 6 bases and 5 bases respectively, with 13 bases between them. This CDR3 comprises 13 residues.

This chain links TRBV2 with TRBJ1-3; D remains unclear. Per the germline V gene, CDR1 is SNHLY and CDR2 is FYNNEI. The CDR3 is 12 residues long. CDR3 protein: CATGIPGNTIYF. DNA for the CDR3: TGTGCTACGGGAATACCTGGAAACACCATATATTTT.

This clone was seen once. This chain connects TRBV5-1 to TRBJ1-5; the D gene is possibly TRBD1 (5 bases). CDR3 length: 15 amino acids. Germline V gives CDR1 SGHRS, CDR2 YFSETQ. V was shortened by 1 base and J by 0 bases, with 8 bases between the two germline ends. In DNA, the CDR3 is TGCGCCAGCAGCTTGACAGGCAATAGCAATCAGCCCCAGCATTTT. Its translation: CASSLTGNSNQPQHF.

Written as DNA, the CDR3 is TGTGCCAGCAGCGTAGAGGTGGGGCGCGATTCACCCCTCCACTTT. This encodes CASSVEVGRDSPLHF. This chain links TRBV9 with TRBJ1-6; possible D gene TRBD1, 5 bases. Germline loops: CDR1 SGDLS, CDR2 YYNGEE. The CDR3 consists of 15 residues. With 0 bases removed from V and 8 bases from J, the gap between germline ends came to 12 bases. The full variable domain, completed using reference TRBV9 and TRBJ1-6, is DSGVTQTPKHLITATGQRVTLRCSPRSGDLSVYWYQQSLDQGLQFLIQYYNGEERAKGNILERFSAQQFPDLHSELNLSSLELGDSALYFCASSVEVGRDSPLHFGNGTRLTVT.

The chain combines TRBV19 with TRBJ1-5, with unresolved D. The CDR3 is made up of 12 amino acids. Trimming shortened V by 8 bases and J by 5 bases, and 10 bases separated the two germline ends. Germline CDR1 and CDR2: LNHDA and SQIVND (reference sequence). The CDR3 bases are TGTGCCAGTGCGGGGTGGGATCAGCCCCAGCATTTT. Its translation: CASAGWDQPQHF.

The chain couples TRBV5-1 to TRBJ2-1; TRBD2 might be the D (5 bases). Trimming removed 2 bases at V and 5 bases at J, with 11 bases between. From germline, CDR1 is SGHRS and CDR2 YFSETQ. The CDR3 loop spans 14 amino acids. CDR3 residues: CASSLPGNNNEQFF. CDR3 nucleotides: TGCGCCAGCAGCTTACCGGGGAATAACAATGAGCAGTTCTTC. Full variable domain (rest looked up from reference TRBV5-1 and TRBJ2-1): KAGVTQTPRYLIKTRGQQVTLSCSPISGHRSVSWYQQTPGQGLQFLFEYFSETQRNKGNFPGRFSGRQFSNSRSEMNVSTLELGDSALYLCASSLPGNNNEQFFGPGTRLTVL.

CDR3 loop: CASSLNRSPEAFF. The DNA for the CDR3 is TGTGCCAGCAGCCTAAACAGGAGTCCTGAAGCTTTCTTT. V usage is TRBV3-1 (or the pseudogene TRBV3-2) and J usage is TRBJ1-1; the D gene is possibly TRBD1 (5 bases). This CDR3 spans 13 amino acids. V was shortened by 4 bases and J by 6 bases, with 12 bases between the two germline ends. Germline CDR1 reads LGHDT; CDR2 reads YNNKEL (reference sequence).

The rearrangement uses TRBV19 and TRBJ1-5; TRBD1 might be the D (6 bases). The V end was cut by 0 bases, the J end by 2 bases, with 8 bases between. Per germline, CDR1 LNHDA and CDR2 SQIVND (reference sequence). The CDR3 totals 15 residues. CDR3 DNA: TGTGCCAGTAGTATAGACAGGGGTGGCAATCAGCCCCAGCATTTT. It codes for CASSIDRGGNQPQHF.

The rearrangement links TRBV10-1 to TRBJ2-5, with a possible D match to TRBD2 (6 bases). Germline CDR1 WNHNN, CDR2 SYGVQD (reference sequence). The V and J ends lost 2 bases and 2 bases respectively, with 18 bases between them. CDR3 size: 17 residues. CDR3 nucleotides: TGCGCCAGCAGTGAGGCCCTAGGCGGGACGAAGCAAGAGACCCAGTACTTC. Translation: CASSEALGGTKQETQYF.

This chain uses TRBV7-3 with TRBJ2-7; 11 bases agree with TRBD2. The CDR3 is made up of 16 amino acids. Germline lookup yields CDR1 SGHTA and CDR2 FQGTGA. With 0 bases clipped from V and 4 bases from J, the junction kept 5 bases outside the gene matches. CDR3 in DNA: TGTGCCAGCAGCTTAACCAAGACTAGCGGGGTATACGAGCAGTACTTC. This gives the protein CASSLTKTSGVYEQYF. The whole variable domain, filled in from reference TRBV7-3 and TRBJ2-7, reads GAGVSQTPSNKVTEKGKYVELRCDPISGHTALYWYRQSLGQGPEFLIYFQGTGAADDSGLPNDRFFAVRPEGSVSTLKIQRTERGDSAVYLCASSLTKTSGVYEQYFGPGTRLTVT.

J is TRBJ1-5 and V is TRBV6-5; D possibly corresponds to TRBD1 (6 bases). The V end was cut by 3 bases, the J end by 2 bases, with 14 bases between. Germline V gives CDR1 MNHEY, CDR2 SVGAGI. CDR3 size: 16 residues. Here the CDR3 reads CASSYTGNGGNQPQHF. CDR3 DNA sequence: TGTGCCAGCAGTTATACAGGGAACGGAGGCAATCAGCCCCAGCATTTT.

This sequence joins TRBV18 and TRBJ2-1; 15 bases fit TRBD2. CDR3 length equals 18 residues. From germline, CDR1 is KGHSH and CDR2 LQKENI. The ends lost 4 bases at V and 6 bases at J; junction bases unmatched: 10. The CDR3 reads CASSQPGLAGGLSNEQFF. For the CDR3, the DNA is TGTGCCAGCTCACAACCGGGACTAGCGGGAGGTCTTAGCAATGAGCAGTTCTTC.

This chain joins TRBV5-1 and TRBJ2-5; 11 nucleotides align to TRBD2. Losses at the gene ends were 0 bases for V and 0 bases for J; bases not matched to a gene: 1. Per germline, CDR1 SGHRS and CDR2 YFSETQ. The CDR3 loop spans 16 amino acids. The CDR3 coding sequence is TGCGCCAGCAGCTTGGTAGCGGGAGGGAACCAAGAGACCCAGTACTTC. It specifies CASSLVAGGNQETQYF.